This passage covers 10 T cell receptor beta chains from one sample sequenced in a study of T-cell reconstitution after alpha-beta-depleted transplantation in children. Unique molecular identifiers featured in how the TCRbeta library was prepared. TCRdb redid the calling of the PCR reads with MiXCR, one entry per CDR3 protein. The sample lists 550,000 to 600,000 distinct CDR3 sequences; under 30% were seen once. The sample here was PBMCs, mostly from graft donor cells, taken 360 days after TCRalphabeta/CD19-depleted stem cell transplant. All receptors come from a boy less than two years old who had a stem cell transplant for acute myeloid leukemia, so the T cells may come from the graft donor.

This clonotype was observed at least ten times. The rearrangement uses TRBV29-1 and TRBJ1-3; D unresolved. V gave up 4 bases and J gave up 2 bases, with 9 bases separating them. CDR3 length: 13 residues. Looked up from germline, CDR1 is SQVTM and CDR2 is ANQGSEA. Here the CDR3 reads CSVGLPPGNTIYF. The CDR3 DNA sequence: TGCAGCGTTGGGCTTCCCCCTGGAAACACCATATATTTT.

The CDR3 loop reads CASSLAESDQETQYF. For the CDR3, the DNA is TGTGCCAGCAGCTTAGCGGAGTCCGACCAAGAGACCCAGTACTTC. The rearrangement uses TRBV7-8 and TRBJ2-5; D unresolved. This CDR3 has 15 amino acids. V was cut by 0 bases and J by 0 bases, with 8 bases left in between. CDR1 and CDR2 (germline): SGHVS, FQNEAQ.

This clonotype was seen more than once but under ten times. V is TRBV29-1 and J is TRBJ2-7; 9 bases align to TRBD1. The V and J ends lost 4 bases and 0 bases, in that order; junction bases with no gene match: 7. The length of the CDR3 is 15 residues. Looked up from germline, CDR1 is SQVTM and CDR2 is ANQGSEA. CDR3 DNA: TGCAGCGTTGGCTCCGGGACAGGGCTCTCCTACGAGCAGTACTTC. Translation gives CSVGSGTGLSYEQYF.

The gene calls are TRBV19 and TRBJ1-2; 9 bases line up with TRBD1. CDR1 LNHDA and CDR2 SQIVND come from the germline V gene (reference sequence). This CDR3 region has 14 residues. J lost 8 bases, V lost 0 bases, and 4 bases had no gene match. DNA for the CDR3: TGTGCCAGTAGTATAGATCCGGGACAGGGCGGCTACACCTTC. It is translated as CASSIDPGQGGYTF.

This clonotype was seen more than once but under ten times. The V and J genes are TRBV19 and TRBJ2-1; no firm D call. This CDR3 has 13 amino acids. Looked up from germline, CDR1 is LNHDA and CDR2 is SQIVND (reference sequence). V was trimmed by 4 bases and J by 8 bases, leaving 12 bases between them. The CDR3 spells CASSTNSYHEQFF. CDR3 sequence (DNA): TGTGCCAGTAGTACCAACAGTTATCATGAGCAGTTCTTC.

This clonotype was recorded at least ten times. The V and J genes are TRBV28 and TRBJ2-1; maybe TRBD2 (5 bases). Germline CDR1 is MDHEN and CDR2 is SYDVKM. V lost 4 bases and J 2 bases, leaving 15 bases between the germline ends. This CDR3 has 16 amino acids. CDR3 sequence reads: CASSWPGVSAYNEQFF. The CDR3 DNA follows: TGTGCCAGCAGTTGGCCCGGGGTTTCTGCCTACAATGAGCAGTTCTTC.

This clonotype was seen at least ten times. The chain employs TRBV7-2 and TRBJ2-7; D is unclear. Germline V gene sequence: CDR1 SGHTA, CDR2 FQGNSA. This CDR3 is built from 12 residues. Trimming took 5 bases from V and 1 from J, leaving 6 bases between them. This CDR3 reads CASSHFSYEQYF. CDR3 in DNA: TGTGCCAGCAGCCATTTTTCCTACGAGCAGTACTTC.

This clonotype has ten or more counts. V gene TRBV20-1 combines with J gene TRBJ1-5; the match to TRBD1 covers 8 bases. The length of the CDR3 is 16 residues. V shed 2 bases and J 1 base; nucleotides not matched to a gene: 7. From germline, CDR1 is DFQATT and CDR2 SNEGSKA (reference sequence). The CDR3 nucleotides are TGCAGTGCTAGATTAGGACAGGGAAAGAGCAATCAGCCCCAGCATTTT. Protein sequence: CSARLGQGKSNQPQHF.

This chain joins TRBV20-1 and TRBJ1-5, with D possibly matching TRBD1 (5 bases). Trimming removed 6 bases at V and 3 bases at J, with 15 bases between. Germline CDR1 DFQATT, CDR2 SNEGSKA (reference sequence). The CDR3 is 14 residues long. CDR3 loop: CSAIGTVVNQPQHF. CDR3 in DNA: TGCAGTGCCATTGGGACGGTCGTCAATCAGCCCCAGCATTTT.

This clonotype was recorded at least ten times. The V and J genes are TRBV5-1 and TRBJ1-1; weak D call: TRBD1 (5 bases). Deletions cut 1 base from V and 5 bases from J, with 9 bases between. The CDR3 covers 13 residues. Germline-derived CDR1 and CDR2 are SGHRS and YFSETQ. Written as DNA, the CDR3 is TGCGCCAGCAGCTTGCGGTGGGGGACTGAAGCTTTCTTT. This codes for CASSLRWGTEAFF.